These T cell receptor beta chains were read from a single sample in a study of cytomegalovirus exposure and HLA in healthy donors. Sequencing was performed with immunoSEQ multiplex PCR; in TCRdb, only in-frame clones are kept and a portion is missing. Altogether under 250,000 clones are present, 70% to 90% being singletons, with the ten largest covering under 8%. Sequencing was carried out using PBMCs. Receptors were obtained from a woman in her sixties in good health and CMV-seropositive. Both conserved end residues are part of each CDR3. A D gene is named only where the DNA matches it firmly. Rows give clone size only sometimes, using once, few, many, or a class for an expanded clone.

>.|.|TRBJ2-7|TRBV28
CASSSGQTYEQYF
TGTGCCAGCAGCTCCGGACAGACCTACGAGCAGTACTTC
>.|.|TRBJ2-7|TRBV7-7
CASSLGQTDRDEQYF
TGTGCTAGCAGCTTAGGGCAGACTGACAGAGACGAGCAGTACTTC
>.|.|TRBJ2-7|TRBV5-6
CASSYRTADYEQYF
TGTGCCAGCAGCTATAGGACAGCGGATTACGAGCAGTACTTC
>.|.|TRBJ2-2|TRBV7-9
CSRAGFSGELFF
TGTTCCAGGGCGGGATTTTCCGGGGAGCTGTTTTTT
>TRBD2|.|TRBJ2-7|TRBV18
CASSLVAGENEQYF
TGTGCCAGCTCACTGGTAGCGGGAGAGAACGAGCAGTACTTC
>TRBD2|.|TRBJ2-7|TRBV6-1
CASTELAGPGGEQYF
TGTGCCAGCACGGAACTAGCGGGGCCGGGGGGAGAGCAGTACTTC
>.|.|TRBJ2-3|TRBV4-2
CASSHLRDRSADTQYF
TGTGCCAGCAGCCACCTCCGTGACAGAAGCGCAGATACGCAGTATTTT
>.|.|TRBJ1-1|TRBV30
CAWSVNAGVTEAFF
TGTGCCTGGAGTGTAAATGCAGGGGTCACTGAAGCTTTCTTT
>.|.|TRBJ2-2|TRBV5-4
CASSPGLKGELFF
TGTGCCAGCAGCCCCGGGTTGAAAGGGGAGCTGTTTTTT
>TRBD1|.|TRBJ1-6|TRBV27
CASSFNRQGLGALHF
TGTGCCAGCAGTTTTAACAGACAGGGATTAGGGGCCCTCCACTTT
>.|few|TRBJ2-5|TRBV27
CASSSTRAIAETQYF
TGTGCCAGCAGTTCGACTAGGGCGATTGCAGAGACCCAGTACTTC
>.|.|TRBJ1-5|TRBV7-3
CASSLDSLNQPQHF
TGTGCCAGCAGCTTAGACAGCCTTAATCAGCCCCAGCATTTT
>.|.|TRBJ2-7|TRBV6-5
CASADSSWYEQYF
TGTGCCAGCGCGGACAGTAGTTGGTACGAGCAGTACTTC
>TRBD1|.|TRBJ2-2|TRBV9
CASSTGQFTGELFF
TGTGCCAGCAGCACGGGACAGTTCACCGGGGAGCTGTTTTTT
>.|.|TRBJ1-2|TRBV5-1
CASSPPVPGHYGYTF
TGCGCCAGCAGTCCCCCGGTTCCTGGGCACTATGGCTACACCTTC
>.|.|TRBJ1-1|TRBV2
CASSTQKREAFF
TGTGCCAGCAGTACTCAAAAGAGGGAAGCTTTCTTT
>TRBD2|few|TRBJ2-2|TRBV9
CASQGGRANTGELFF
TGTGCCAGCCAAGGCGGGAGGGCGAACACCGGGGAGCTGTTTTTT
>.|once|TRBJ1-1|TRBV9
CASSVEVGTEAFF
TGTGCCAGCAGCGTAGAGGTCGGGACAGAAGCTTTCTTT
>TRBD2|.|TRBJ2-6|TRBV28
CASRPGGEAGANVLTF
TGTGCCAGCAGACCCGGGGGGGAGGCTGGGGCCAACGTCCTGACTTTC
>.|.|TRBJ2-7|TRBV4-1
CASSQEAGSYEQYF
TGCGCCAGCAGCCAAGAGGCGGGATCCTACGAGCAGTACTTC
>TRBD1|once|TRBJ2-7|TRBV5-4
CASSPDGTASTYEQYF
TGTGCCAGCAGCCCAGACGGGACAGCGAGCACCTACGAGCAGTACTTC
>TRBD1|few|TRBJ2-7|TRBV6-5
CATRTGLTYEQYF
TGTGCCACCAGGACAGGGCTGACCTACGAGCAGTACTTC
>.|.|TRBJ2-6|TRBV11-2
CASSLTAGAITGANVLTF
TGTGCCAGCAGCTTAACGGCAGGGGCTATTACTGGGGCCAACGTCCTGACTTTC
>TRBD1|.|TRBJ1-3|TRBV7-9
CASSPGQGASSGNTIYF
TGTGCCAGCAGCCCGGGACAGGGGGCCAGCTCTGGAAACACCATATATTTT
>TRBD1|.|TRBJ2-7|TRBV11-2
CASSYQTGFYEQYF
TGTGCCAGCAGCTACCAGACAGGGTTCTACGAGCAGTACTTC
>.|.|TRBJ2-1|TRBV5-1
CASSFPEGDEQFF
TGCGCCAGCAGCTTTCCTGAGGGGGATGAGCAGTTCTTC
>TRBD2|.|TRBJ2-2|TRBV19
CASKGLAVNTGELFF
TGTGCCAGCAAGGGACTAGCGGTAAACACCGGGGAGCTGTTTTTT